Each of the 5 T cell receptor beta chains below was sequenced from the same sample in a study of OX40 agonist ivuxolimab in advanced cancers. Here immunoSEQ multiplex PCR was the method, and the copy in TCRdb shows in-frame clones only, minus some. The table includes under 100,000 clones, 90% detected once. Sequencing used CD4+ or CD8+ T cells sorted from blood, obtained in a trial of the OX40 agonist ivuxolimab. The receptors here all came from an adult with an advanced solid tumor such as melanoma, head and neck, liver or kidney cancer.

The rearrangement links TRBV5-1 to TRBJ2-5; D remains unclear. With the DNA end fitting TRBJ2-7 better, the J assignment may be wrong. Per the germline V gene, CDR1 is SGHRS and CDR2 is YFSETQ. CDR3 length: 16 amino acids. The chain's CDR3 is CASTPDGHMSSYEQYF. In nucleotides, the CDR3 is TGCGCCAGCACCCCCGACGGGCACATGAGCTCCTACGAGCAGTACTTC.

The genes are TRBV29-1 and TRBJ2-7; D is ambiguous. Trimming stripped 0 bases from V and 0 bases from J, with 6 bases between. The CDR3 runs 13 residues. Germline V lookup: CDR1 SQVTM, CDR2 ANQGSEA. The CDR3 bases are TGCAGCGTTGAAGATCCCTCCTCCTACGAGCAGTACTTC. This codes for CSVEDPSSYEQYF.

The chain uses TRBV19 and TRBJ1-1, with D possibly being TRBD1 (5 bases). The CDR3 is 13 residues long. The germline V gene has CDR1 LNHDA and CDR2 SQIVND (reference sequence). Trimming took 1 base from V and 11 from J, leaving 14 bases between them. The CDR3 DNA reads TGTGCCAGTAGTATAGCGTCTTCGGGACGGGCTTTCTTT. Protein: CASSIASSGRAFF. The complete variable domain, with remaining parts taken from reference TRBV19 and TRBJ1-1, reads DGGITQSPKYLFRKEGQNVTLSCEQNLNHDAMYWYRQDPGQGLRLIYYSQIVNDFQKGDIAEGYSVSREKKESFPLTVTSAQKNPTAFYLCASSIASSGRAFFGQGTRLTVV.

Worth noting for this clone: Different DNA sequences within this sample yield the same CDR3. The chain is built from TRBV5-4 and TRBJ2-7; TRBD1 matches at 7 bases. V trimming: 5 bases; J trimming: 4 bases; junction bases outside the gene matches: 15. The CDR3 has 16 amino acids. Germline V gives CDR1 SGHNT, CDR2 YYREEE (reference sequence). The CDR3 reads CASSRGPQRDRYEQYF. CDR3 DNA: TGTGCCAGCAGTCGGGGCCCACAAAGGGACAGATACGAGCAGTACTTC. The whole variable domain, filled in from reference TRBV5-4 and TRBJ2-7, reads ETGVTQSPTHLIKTRGQQVTLRCSSQSGHNTVSWYQQALGQGPQFIFQYYREEENGRGNFPPRFSGLQFPNYSSELNVNALELDDSALYLCASSRGPQRDRYEQYFGPGTRLTVT.

This sequence joins TRBV18 and TRBJ1-6; 7 nucleotides agree with TRBD1. Trimming took 8 bases from V and 6 from J; bases not matched to a gene: 4. The CDR3 has 13 residues. Germline V lookup: CDR1 KGHSH, CDR2 LQKENI. CDR3 loop: CASTGQLNSPLHF. Written as DNA, the CDR3 is TGTGCCAGCACGGGACAGCTTAATTCACCCCTCCACTTT.